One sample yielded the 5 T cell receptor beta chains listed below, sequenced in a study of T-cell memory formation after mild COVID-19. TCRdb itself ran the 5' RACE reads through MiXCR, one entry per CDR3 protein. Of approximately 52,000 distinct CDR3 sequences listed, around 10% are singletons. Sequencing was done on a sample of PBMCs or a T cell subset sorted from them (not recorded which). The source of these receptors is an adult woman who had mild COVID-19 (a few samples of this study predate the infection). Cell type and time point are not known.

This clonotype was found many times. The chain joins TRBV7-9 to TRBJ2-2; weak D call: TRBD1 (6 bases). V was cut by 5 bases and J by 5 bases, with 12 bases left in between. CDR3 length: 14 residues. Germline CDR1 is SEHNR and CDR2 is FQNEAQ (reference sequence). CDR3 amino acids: CASSPQGLTGELFF. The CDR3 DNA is TGTGCCAGCAGCCCTCAGGGGTTAACCGGGGAGCTGTTTTTT.

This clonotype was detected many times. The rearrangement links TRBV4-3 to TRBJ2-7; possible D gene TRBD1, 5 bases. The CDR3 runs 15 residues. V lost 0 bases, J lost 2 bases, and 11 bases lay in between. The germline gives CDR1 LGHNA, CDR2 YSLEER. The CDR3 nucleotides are TGCGCCAGCAGCCAAGATTTTCGGACAACCTACGAGCAGTACTTC. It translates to CASSQDFRTTYEQYF.

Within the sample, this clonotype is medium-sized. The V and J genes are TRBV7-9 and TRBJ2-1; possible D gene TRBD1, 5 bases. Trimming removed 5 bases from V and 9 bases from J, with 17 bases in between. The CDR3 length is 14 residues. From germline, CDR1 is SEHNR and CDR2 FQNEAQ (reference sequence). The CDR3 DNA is TGTGCCAGCAGCCCAAGGGCAGGGAAGGGTGAGCAGTTCTTC. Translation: CASSPRAGKGEQFF.

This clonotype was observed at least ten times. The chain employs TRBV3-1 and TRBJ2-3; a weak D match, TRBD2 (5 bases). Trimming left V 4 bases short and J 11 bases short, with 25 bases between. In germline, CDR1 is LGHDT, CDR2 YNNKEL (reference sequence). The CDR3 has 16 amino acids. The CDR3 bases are TGTGCCAGCAGCCGAGGCCGTTTAGCGACCGCGTCGGGGCAGTATTTT. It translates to CASSRGRLATASGQYF.

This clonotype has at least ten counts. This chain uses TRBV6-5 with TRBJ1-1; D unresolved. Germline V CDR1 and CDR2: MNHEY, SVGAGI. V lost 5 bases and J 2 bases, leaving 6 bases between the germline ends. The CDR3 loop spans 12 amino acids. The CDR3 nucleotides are TGTGCCAGCAGTGGCTTTAACACTGAAGCTTTCTTT. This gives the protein CASSGFNTEAFF.